This TCR beta chain was captured by sequencing in a study of tumor-infiltrating lymphocytes in primary liver carcinoma. Study-level results: Top-250-clone fractions were significantly higher in tumors than in blood (p = 0.039).

Constant-region priming of about 520 ng total RNA yielded TCR beta cDNA. ARM-PCR was slightly modified, and three nested multiplex PCR rounds with it gave rise to the TCR beta libraries. TCRdb passed the multiplex PCR reads through MiXCR, listing each CDR3 protein once. Of about 180,000 distinct CDR3 sequences listed, about 55% are singletons. As to this clonotype: No antigen is known for it. A much larger clone differs from this one at a single base, so this may be a read error.

RNA isolated from unsorted whole blood supplied the blood RNA, with germline DNA also extracted. The specimen was peripheral blood. The receptor was derived from a man aged 40-55 years with primary liver carcinoma and hepatitis B virus infection.

The CDR3 sequence: CAWSGIAGDAQPQHF. CDR3 sequence (DNA): TGTGCCTGGAGTGGAATCGCAGGGGACGCTCAGCCCCAGCATTTT. This chain connects TRBV30 to TRBJ1-5, with D possibly TRBD1 on 6 matching bases. CDR1 and CDR2 (germline): GTSNPN, SVGIG (reference sequence). The CDR3 covers 15 residues. The germline V and J ends were trimmed by 1 base and 6 bases, with 16 bases remaining between them.